This T cell receptor (beta chain) was obtained from a study of tumor and adjacent non-tumor tissue in lung cancer. Study overall: Samples averaged about 4.17 million productive TCRbeta reads each. Points from the study as a whole: Patients with more diverse tumor TCRs had worse survival. In normal lung, the top 100 clones were significantly more dominant than in tumor.

Looked up from germline, CDR1 is MNHEY and CDR2 is SVGAGI. CDR3 size: 14 residues. TCRbeta libraries were built with three rounds of nested PCR, modified from ARM-PCR. Via MiXCR, TCRdb re-called the multiplex PCR reads, giving one row per CDR3 protein. The sample lists some 90,000 distinct CDR3 sequences, around three fifths seen once, with roughly 15% in the top ten. RNA was extracted from bulk tissue without any cell sorting. Donors were chemotherapy-naive, newly diagnosed lung cancer surgical patients in China, August–late 2014. The sample holds one count of this clonotype. Its antigen is not identified. At one of its ends the junction is not consistent with the germline gene, which may arise from a read error.

The sequencing sample was made of lung tumor tissue. The sequence was collected from a man aged 65 to 79 with non-small cell lung cancer. This chain joins TRBV6-5 and TRBJ2-5; 9 positions match TRBD1. The DNA for the CDR3 is TGTGCCAACAGTTACCAGGACAGGGGAGAGACCAAGTACTTC. Its translation is CANSYQDRGETKYF.